Each of the 23 T cell receptor beta chains below was sequenced from the same sample in a study of blood T cell repertoires in COVID-19. This table comes from immunoSEQ multiplex PCR, and its TCRdb copy is limited to in-frame clones, with some not included. This repertoire shows about 190,000 clones, 70% to 80% found once; its top ten account for roughly 17%. Sequencing was performed on PBMCs or T cells enriched from blood (not recorded which). These receptors all stem from a woman aged 45-59 years who had recovered from COVID-19.

Note on this clone: One end of the junction does not line up with germline, which may come from a read error. The rearrangement links TRBV12-3 or TRBV12-4 to TRBJ2-7, with D unresolved. This CDR3 has 12 residues. In DNA form, the CDR3 reads TGTGCCAGCAGTCCTAACTCCGACGAGCAGTACTTC. Protein: CASSPNSDEQYF.

The CDR3 DNA reads as TGCGCCAGCAGCCCACCCCTCGGGACTAGCGGGAGTCACAGATCCCCCAATGAGCAGTTCTTC. Encoded protein: CASSPPLGTSGSHRSPNEQFF. The chain joins TRBV4-1 to TRBJ2-1; 14 bases fit TRBD2. This CDR3 region has 21 residues. Germline trimming cut 4 bases from V and 6 bases from J; bases unmatched to any gene: 20. Per germline, CDR1 MGHRA and CDR2 YSYEKL.

The chain uses TRBV5-1 and TRBJ2-5; 7 bases are shared with TRBD2. Germline V lookup: CDR1 SGHRS, CDR2 YFSETQ. V lost 9 bases, J lost 2 bases, and 13 bases stayed unmatched. The CDR3 consists of 15 residues. DNA for the CDR3: TGCGCCACCCAGACCTCAGCGGGGATACAAGAGACCCAGTACTTC. This encodes CATQTSAGIQETQYF. Looking up the rest from reference TRBV5-1 and TRBJ2-5 gives the full variable domain: KAGVTQTPRYLIKTRGQQVTLSCSPISGHRSVSWYQQTPGQGLQFLFEYFSETQRNKGNFPGRFSGRQFSNSRSEMNVSTLELGDSALYLCATQTSAGIQETQYFGPGTRLLVL.

The CDR3 sequence: CASSYSRGNVGSPLHF. The CDR3 DNA sequence: TGTGCCAGCAGTTACTCCCGGGGAAATGTAGGGTCACCCCTCCACTTT. The chain links TRBV6-5 to TRBJ1-6; no reliable D call. Trimming cost V 0 bases and J 10 bases, with 16 bases left between them. Germline assignment: CDR1 MNHEY and CDR2 SVGAGI. The CDR3 loop spans 16 amino acids.

This clone has more than one count but fewer than ten. CDR3 nucleotides: TGTGCCAGTAGTCTCCAAGCAGGGACACCTAGCAATCAGCCCCAGCATTTT. This encodes CASSLQAGTPSNQPQHF. The J gene is TRBJ1-5, the V gene TRBV19; the D gene is possibly TRBD1 (6 bases). The CDR3 contains 17 residues. Trimming removed 5 bases from V and 0 bases from J, with 17 bases in between. Germline V lookup: CDR1 LNHDA, CDR2 SQIVND (reference sequence). Looking up the rest from reference TRBV19 and TRBJ1-5 gives the full variable domain: DGGITQSPKYLFRKEGQNVTLSCEQNLNHDAMYWYRQDPGQGLRLIYYSQIVNDFQKGDIAEGYSVSREKKESFPLTVTSAQKNPTAFYLCASSLQAGTPSNQPQHFGDGTRLSIL.

The rearrangement links TRBV25-1 to TRBJ1-2, with a tentative D call TRBD1 (6 bases). Trimming took 6 bases from V and 1 from J, leaving 12 bases between them. This CDR3 spans 14 amino acids. Germline V gene data show CDR1 as MGHDK and CDR2 as SYGVNS. The CDR3 here is CASSEAGVNYGYTF. DNA for the CDR3: TGTGCCAGCAGCGAAGCAGGGGTTAACTATGGCTACACCTTC.

The count of this clone is one. The chain has TRBV7-9 and TRBJ1-1; weak D call: TRBD1 (6 bases). V was cut by 5 bases and J by 7 bases, with 17 bases left in between. Per germline, CDR1 SEHNR and CDR2 FQNEAQ (reference sequence). The CDR3 has 14 amino acids. The CDR3 DNA sequence: TGTGCCAGCAGCCCAGGAGGGGGGGTGGTTGAAGCTTTCTTT. Protein product: CASSPGGGVVEAFF.

The V call is TRBV29-1, the J call TRBJ1-1; D uncertain. Trimming took off 1 base at V and 5 bases at J, with 8 bases between the two ends. The germline V gene has CDR1 SQVTM and CDR2 ANQGSEA. This CDR3 comprises 12 residues. This CDR3 is CSVEGQSTEAFF. The CDR3 DNA follows: TGCAGCGTTGAAGGTCAGTCGACTGAAGCTTTCTTT.

This clone was recorded many times. This chain links TRBV6-2 or TRBV6-3 with TRBJ1-4; TRBD1 might be the D (5 bases). CDR3 length: 15 residues. CDR1 and CDR2 (germline): MNHEY, SVGEGT. V gave up 5 bases and J gave up 7 bases, with 17 bases separating them. CDR3: CASSTVRGVREKLFF. The DNA of the CDR3 is TGTGCCAGCAGTACCGTACGGGGGGTTCGTGAAAAACTGTTTTTT.

The gene calls are TRBV7-2 and TRBJ1-2; D is possibly TRBD1 (5 bases). Germline CDR1 and CDR2: SGHTA and FQGNSA. V was trimmed by 2 bases and J by 3 bases, leaving 13 bases between them. The CDR3 extends over 15 amino acids. The CDR3 DNA sequence: TGTGCCAGCAGCTTACTACCGGGGGGGGACTATGGCTACACCTTC. Amino acids: CASSLLPGGDYGYTF.

J is TRBJ1-1 and V is TRBV28; D call uncertain. The V and J ends lost 1 base and 5 bases respectively, with 5 bases between them. The CDR3 consists of 12 residues. Germline loops: CDR1 MDHEN, CDR2 SYDVKM. This chain's CDR3 is CASSLFSTEAFF. CDR3 DNA: TGTGCCAGCAGTTTATTTAGTACTGAAGCTTTCTTT. Full variable domain (missing parts from reference TRBV28 and TRBJ1-1): DVKVTQSSRYLVKRTGEKVFLECVQDMDHENMFWYRQDPGLGLRLIYFSYDVKMKEKGDIPEGYSVSREKKERFSLILESASTNQTSMYLCASSLFSTEAFFGQGTRLTVV.

The gene calls are TRBV5-4 and TRBJ2-3; perhaps TRBD1 as D (6 bases). The length of the CDR3 is 15 residues. CDR1 is SGHNT and CDR2 is YYREEE in the germline V gene (reference sequence). Deletions cut 2 bases from V and 6 bases from J, with 16 bases between. The CDR3 DNA reads TGTGCCAGCAGCTTAAGGACAGCGCCACGGGATACGCAGTATTTT. Translation: CASSLRTAPRDTQYF.

Comment on this clone: The sample contains more than one DNA sequence encoding this CDR3. The chain joins TRBV7-8 to TRBJ2-6; no clear D gene. Looked up from germline, CDR1 is SGHVS and CDR2 is FQNEAQ. Trimming shortened V by 0 bases and J by 1 base, and 7 bases separated the two germline ends. This CDR3 has 16 amino acids. CDR3 bases: TGTGCCAGCAGCTTAGCTTCCCGGTCTGGGGCCAACGTCCTGACTTTC. This sequence encodes CASSLASRSGANVLTF.

The chain joins TRBV4-3 to TRBJ1-1; D remains ambiguous. Looked up from germline, CDR1 is LGHNA and CDR2 is YSLEER. The CDR3 sequence is 17 residues long. The V end lost 2 bases, the J end lost 0 bases, and 16 bases lay between the germline ends. The CDR3 bases are TGCGCCAGCAGCCAATGGGTCGAAGGAGGCATGAACACTGAAGCTTTCTTT. Its translation: CASSQWVEGGMNTEAFF.

The rearrangement links TRBV7-9 to TRBJ2-3; TRBD2 agrees at 8 bases. The germline gives CDR1 SEHNR, CDR2 FQNEAQ (reference sequence). With 5 bases clipped from V and 2 bases from J, the junction kept 6 bases outside the gene matches. The CDR3 length is 15 residues. The CDR3, as DNA: TGTGCCAGCAGCCCCAGCGGGGGCTCCACAGATACGCAGTATTTT. As protein: CASSPSGGSTDTQYF.

The chain carries TRBV7-2 and TRBJ2-6; tentatively, D is TRBD1 (6 bases). V was cut by 5 bases and J by 0 bases, with 8 bases left in between. This CDR3 region has 15 residues. The germline gives CDR1 SGHTA, CDR2 FQGNSA. The CDR3 DNA reads as TGTGCCAGCAGCCCACAGGGCTCTGGGGCCAACGTCCTGACTTTC. Residues: CASSPQGSGANVLTF.

This clone appeared once. This chain connects TRBV9 to TRBJ2-7; 9 nucleotides agree with TRBD1. Germline V gene sequence: CDR1 SGDLS, CDR2 YYNGEE. The trim removed 4 bases at V and 6 bases at J, leaving 11 bases unmatched. The CDR3 has 15 residues. The CDR3: CASSPRGQGEVEQYF. The CDR3 region has the DNA TGTGCCAGCAGCCCCCGGGGACAGGGAGAGGTCGAGCAGTACTTC. The entire variable domain, with the rest obtained from reference TRBV9 and TRBJ2-7, is as follows: DSGVTQTPKHLITATGQRVTLRCSPRSGDLSVYWYQQSLDQGLQFLIQYYNGEERAKGNILERFSAQQFPDLHSELNLSSLELGDSALYFCASSPRGQGEVEQYFGPGTRLTVT.

The table lists this clone with a few counts. The chain links TRBV11-2 to TRBJ2-6, with 8 bases fitting TRBD1. Germline trimming cut 4 bases from V and 0 bases from J; bases unmatched to any gene: 5. The CDR3 extends over 17 amino acids. CDR1 and CDR2 from the germline V gene are SGHAT and FQNNGV. CDR3 residues: CASSSGTGYSGANVLTF. DNA for the CDR3: TGTGCCAGCAGCTCCGGGACAGGCTACTCTGGGGCCAACGTCCTGACTTTC.

V gene TRBV6-5 combines with J gene TRBJ1-4, with TRBD1 identical over 8 bases. J was trimmed by 7 bases and V by 5 bases; bases with no gene match: 9. Looked up from germline, CDR1 is MNHEY and CDR2 is SVGAGI. The CDR3 totals 15 residues. The CDR3 bases are TGTGCCAGCAGTCCCGGACAGGGAACGAGTGAAAAACTGTTTTTT. This gives the protein CASSPGQGTSEKLFF.

With regard to this clone: Other DNA sequences in the same sample also yield this CDR3. The genes are TRBV5-1 and TRBJ1-3, with 7 bases that match TRBD1. V was clipped by 4 bases and J by 0 bases; unmatched bases: 4. The CDR3 is 15 amino acids. In germline, CDR1 is SGHRS, CDR2 YFSETQ. The CDR3 protein is CASSLGQASGNTIYF. The CDR3 DNA is TGCGCCAGCAGCCTAGGACAGGCCTCTGGAAACACCATATATTTT.

This chain joins TRBV5-5 and TRBJ1-3; D gene ambiguous. Germline assignment: CDR1 SGHKS and CDR2 YYEKEE (reference sequence). There are 18 residues in the CDR3. With 1 base removed from V and 0 bases from J, the gap between germline ends came to 17 bases. DNA for the CDR3: TGTGCCAGCAGCTTGAGTCCGGACTTAGAGTACTCTGGAAACACCATATATTTT. Translating gives CASSLSPDLEYSGNTIYF.

The chain joins TRBV7-2 to TRBJ1-2, with 11 bases matching TRBD1. V lost 5 bases to trimming and J lost 1 base; unmatched junction nucleotides: 3. The CDR3 covers 15 residues. Germline assignment: CDR1 SGHTA and CDR2 FQGNSA. The CDR3 DNA reads TGTGCCAGCAGCCCCGGGACAGGGGGTAACTATGGCTACACCTTC. It encodes CASSPGTGGNYGYTF.

CDR3: CASSPRLAGSGEQFF. CDR3 sequence (DNA): TGTGCCAGCAGCCCGAGACTAGCTGGTTCTGGTGAGCAGTTCTTC. The chain links TRBV28 to TRBJ2-1, with TRBD2 matching 7 bases. Losses at the gene ends were 6 bases for V and 9 bases for J; bases not matched to a gene: 14. Germline V lookup: CDR1 MDHEN, CDR2 SYDVKM. The CDR3 consists of 15 residues.